What follows are 27 T cell receptor beta chains derived from one specimen sequenced in a study of blood T cell repertoires in COVID-19 (dated by TCRdb to 2020 to 2022). The library was built by means of the immunoSEQ multiplex PCR assay. TCRdb limited this immuneACCESS table to in-frame rearrangements with V and J called. A share of clones is missing; checked studies link under half to unresolved V genes, and the rest is unexplained. The sample table contains under 150,000 clones; only one count was recorded for approximately 80% of them. The top ten clonotypes cover 8.4% of the sample. Sequenced input: peripheral blood. All receptors derive from an older woman with active or convalescent COVID-19.

This chain links TRBV6-2 or TRBV6-3 with TRBJ2-7, with TRBD2 matching 11 bases. CDR3 size: 15 residues. Germline CDR1 MNHEY, CDR2 SVGEGT. The V gene end was trimmed by 6 bases and the J gene end by 4 bases; junction bases not matched to a gene: 8. CDR3: CASSPLAGGGYEQYF. As DNA, the CDR3 is TGTGCCAGCAGCCCCTTAGCGGGAGGGGGTTACGAGCAGTACTTC.

This clone is a singleton in its sample. The rearrangement joins TRBV28 to TRBJ1-2; 9 bases agree with TRBD1. The CDR3 loop spans 15 amino acids. V lost 6 bases and J lost 6; bases outside the gene matches: 11. Germline V gene data show CDR1 as MDHEN and CDR2 as SYDVKM. CDR3 sequence reads: CASSSGTGSIHGYTF. CDR3 sequence (DNA): TGTGCCAGCAGCTCTGGGACAGGGTCTATACATGGCTACACCTTC.

In its sample, this clone was seen a few times. This rearrangement joins TRBV19 to TRBJ2-3, with D possibly being TRBD2 (6 bases). V lost 5 bases and J 5 bases, leaving 17 bases between the germline ends. Germline CDR1 is LNHDA and CDR2 is SQIVND (reference sequence). CDR3 size: 15 residues. The CDR3 DNA reads TGTGCCAGTAGTGCCGGACTACTCGGGAGAGATACGCAGTATTTT. This encodes CASSAGLLGRDTQYF.

The chain joins TRBV4-2 to TRBJ2-5; 12 nucleotides line up with TRBD2. The germline V gene has CDR1 LGHNA and CDR2 YNFKEQ. This CDR3 is 15 amino acids long. With 4 bases clipped from V and 3 bases from J, the junction kept 3 bases outside the gene matches. DNA for the CDR3: TGTGCCAGCAGCCCTCTAGCGGGAGGGGAAGAGACCCAGTACTTC. Amino acids: CASSPLAGGEETQYF.

This rearrangement joins TRBV19 to TRBJ2-1; D is unresolved. Germline assignment: CDR1 LNHDA and CDR2 SQIVND (reference sequence). The V end was cut by 0 bases, the J end by 1 base, with 13 bases between. This CDR3 is 17 amino acids long. CDR3: CASSIDVTEWSYNEQFF. The DNA for the CDR3 is TGTGCCAGTAGTATAGACGTTACAGAATGGTCCTACAATGAGCAGTTCTTC.

J is TRBJ1-5 and V is TRBV7-2; D perhaps matches TRBD1 (6 bases). V was trimmed by 5 bases and J by 7 bases, leaving 12 bases between them. CDR1 SGHTA and CDR2 FQGNSA come from the germline V gene. This CDR3 contains 13 residues. The chain's CDR3 is CASSQGGGQPQHF. CDR3 DNA: TGTGCCAGCAGCCAAGGGGGGGGGCAGCCCCAGCATTTT.

This chain connects TRBV5-4 to TRBJ2-1; D perhaps matches TRBD1 (5 bases). The CDR3 extends over 15 amino acids. CDR1 and CDR2 (germline): SGHNT, YYREEE (reference sequence). Trimming stripped 3 bases from V and 4 bases from J, with 14 bases between. The CDR3 here is CASSSDKGSYNEQFF. CDR3 sequence (DNA): TGTGCCAGCAGCTCGGACAAGGGCTCATACAATGAGCAGTTCTTC. The variable domain in full, completed from reference TRBV5-4 and TRBJ2-1, reads ETGVTQSPTHLIKTRGQQVTLRCSSQSGHNTVSWYQQALGQGPQFIFQYYREEENGRGNFPPRFSGLQFPNYSSELNVNALELDDSALYLCASSSDKGSYNEQFFGPGTRLTVL.

The chain has TRBV27 and TRBJ2-5, with a weak D call TRBD2 (6 bases). The CDR3 contains 15 residues. V was trimmed by 3 bases and J by 3 bases, leaving 14 bases between them. Germline lookup yields CDR1 MNHEY and CDR2 SMNVEV (reference sequence). CDR3 region: CASSFVASAKETQYF. The CDR3 DNA sequence: TGTGCCAGCAGTTTCGTTGCTAGCGCTAAAGAGACCCAGTACTTC.

This chain links TRBV28 with TRBJ1-3; TRBD1 matches 7 bases. Trimming at V came to 5 bases and at J to 0 bases, leaving 10 bases not matched to a gene. Looked up from germline, CDR1 is MDHEN and CDR2 is SYDVKM. CDR3 length: 17 residues. The CDR3 reads CASSPLGQQSSGNTIYF. In DNA, the CDR3 is TGTGCCAGCAGTCCTCTGGGACAGCAATCCTCTGGAAACACCATATATTTT.

This clone was picked up many times. CDR3 DNA: TGTGCCAGCAGCGTAGCTCAGGGAGGAGATAATTCACCCCTCCACTTT. Its protein is CASSVAQGGDNSPLHF. The genes are TRBV9 and TRBJ1-6; possible D gene TRBD1, 5 bases. Germline assignment: CDR1 SGDLS and CDR2 YYNGEE. The CDR3 covers 16 residues. V dropped 0 bases and J dropped 5 bases, with 12 bases sitting between them.

This chain connects TRBV5-1 to TRBJ1-1, with D possibly matching TRBD1 (6 bases). This CDR3 contains 15 residues. The germline gives CDR1 SGHRS, CDR2 YFSETQ. With 4 bases removed from V and 2 bases from J, the gap between germline ends came to 15 bases. The CDR3 bases are TGCGCCAGCAGCCCACAAAACAGGGATAACACTGAAGCTTTCTTT. Its protein product is CASSPQNRDNTEAFF.

The V and J genes are TRBV12-3 or TRBV12-4 and TRBJ1-6; D uncertain. Trimming pared 6 bases from V and 4 bases from J, leaving 4 bases between. The CDR3 sequence is 12 residues long. CDR3 DNA: TGTGCCAGCAGCTCGTATAATTCACCCCTCCACTTT. Amino acid sequence: CASSSYNSPLHF.

The V call is TRBV28, the J call TRBJ2-1; 8 positions agree with TRBD2. This CDR3 comprises 13 residues. Germline V gene data show CDR1 as MDHEN and CDR2 as SYDVKM. The V gene end was trimmed by 8 bases and the J gene end by 2 bases; junction bases not matched to a gene: 2. In nucleotides, the CDR3 is TGTGCCAGCGAGCGGGAGACCTACAATGAGCAGTTCTTC. Its translation is CASERETYNEQFF.

The V and J genes are TRBV18 and TRBJ1-2; TRBD1 matches 8 bases. J was trimmed by 7 bases and V by 4 bases; bases with no gene match: 5. There are 13 residues in the CDR3. Looked up from germline, CDR1 is KGHSH and CDR2 is LQKENI. CDR3 loop: CASSLEDRAGYTF. CDR3 DNA sequence: TGTGCCAGCTCACTAGAGGACAGGGCTGGCTACACCTTC.

This rearrangement joins TRBV18 to TRBJ2-1; the match to TRBD1 covers 8 bases. The V and J ends lost 4 bases and 5 bases, in that order; junction bases with no gene match: 13. CDR1 is KGHSH and CDR2 is LQKENI in the germline V gene. The CDR3 sequence is 17 residues long. The CDR3 bases are TGTGCCAGCTCACTTGATCTAGACAGGGGTCAGGACAATGAGCAGTTCTTC. This gives the protein CASSLDLDRGQDNEQFF.

The rearrangement links TRBV28 to TRBJ2-3, with 8 positions matching TRBD1. V dropped 10 bases and J dropped 0; count of bases not matched to a gene: 6. Germline CDR1 and CDR2: MDHEN and SYDVKM. This CDR3 is built from 14 residues. The CDR3 DNA sequence: TGTGCCACTGCAGGGGGCCCTAGCACAGATACGCAGTATTTT. It specifies CATAGGPSTDTQYF.

V and J are TRBV5-8 and TRBJ1-2; maybe TRBD1 (5 bases). The V end lost 5 bases, the J end lost 8 bases, and 13 bases lay between the germline ends. The CDR3 spans 12 residues. Germline V lookup: CDR1 SGHTS, CDR2 YDEGEE. The CDR3 is CASSFGGLGYTF. The CDR3, as DNA: TGTGCCAGCAGTTTCGGGGGATTGGGCTACACCTTC.

The sample holds one count of this clone. The chain links TRBV5-6 to TRBJ2-3; D gene unclear. Per germline, CDR1 SGHDT and CDR2 YYEEEE. The V end was cut by 1 base, the J end by 0 bases, with 3 bases between. The CDR3 totals 13 residues. CDR3 nucleotides: TGTGCCAGCAGCTTGCTAAGCACAGATACGCAGTATTTT. Amino acids: CASSLLSTDTQYF.

This clone was found a few times. The chain has TRBV11-2 and TRBJ2-7; 7 bases map to TRBD2. V shed 1 base and J 4 bases; nucleotides not matched to a gene: 1. This CDR3 region has 13 residues. CDR1 and CDR2 from the germline V gene are SGHAT and FQNNGV. CDR3 sequence (DNA): TGTGCCAGCAGCTTAGGACTAGCTTACGAGCAGTACTTC. Its protein product is CASSLGLAYEQYF.

In its sample, this clone was seen many times. This sequence joins TRBV7-2 and TRBJ2-1, with D perhaps matching TRBD1 (6 bases). Per germline, CDR1 SGHTA and CDR2 FQGNSA. Trimming removed 1 base from V and 9 bases from J, with 13 bases in between. This CDR3 is 14 amino acids long. CDR3 bases: TGTGCCAGCAGCTTAGTGGAATGGACAGCTGAGCAGTTCTTC. Encoded protein: CASSLVEWTAEQFF. Full variable domain (outside the CDR3, taken from reference TRBV7-2 and TRBJ2-1): GAGVSQSPSNKVTEKGKDVELRCDPISGHTALYWYRQSLGQGLEFLIYFQGNSAPDKSGLPSDRFSAERTGGSVSTLTIQRTQQEDSAVYLCASSLVEWTAEQFFGPGTRLTVL.

The chain links TRBV7-2 to TRBJ2-1, with 10 nucleotides matching TRBD2. This CDR3 spans 15 amino acids. V dropped 0 bases and J dropped 7; count of bases not matched to a gene: 3. Germline values: CDR1 SGHTA, CDR2 FQGNSA. The CDR3: CASSLATSGMNEQFF. CDR3 DNA sequence: TGTGCCAGCAGCTTAGCCACTAGCGGGATGAATGAGCAGTTCTTC.

The chain couples TRBV29-1 to TRBJ1-1, with D maybe TRBD1 (6 bases). The CDR3 consists of 13 residues. The germline CDR1 and CDR2 sequences are SQVTM and ANQGSEA. The V end lost 7 bases, the J end lost 3 bases, and 15 bases lay between the germline ends. The CDR3 region is CSASDRADTEAFF. DNA for the CDR3: TGCAGCGCCTCGGACAGAGCTGACACTGAAGCTTTCTTT.

This chain joins TRBV12-5 and TRBJ2-3, with D possibly matching TRBD1 (7 bases). With 9 bases removed from V and 3 bases from J, the gap between germline ends came to 19 bases. The CDR3 loop spans 15 amino acids. Germline V gene data show CDR1 as LGHNT and CDR2 as FRNRAP. CDR3 sequence reads: CASCQGEAGTDTQYF. For the CDR3, the DNA is TGTGCTAGCTGCCAGGGGGAGGCGGGAACAGATACGCAGTATTTT.

The CDR3 DNA reads TGCAGTGCGAGTGAGCCCAGGGAGGCTAGCGGTCGCCCTAGGGAGTACAATGAGCAGTTCTTC. It yields the protein CSASEPREASGRPREYNEQFF. This chain connects TRBV20-1 to TRBJ2-1, with 7 nucleotides matching TRBD2. This CDR3 region has 21 residues. The germline V gene encodes CDR1 DFQATT and CDR2 SNEGSKA (reference sequence). V lost 6 bases to trimming and J lost 4 bases; unmatched junction nucleotides: 30.

The rearrangement uses TRBV9 and TRBJ2-1; D uncertain. V was pared by 7 bases and J by 6 bases, with 11 bases between. The CDR3 has 12 amino acids. CDR1 and CDR2 (germline): SGDLS, YYNGEE. CDR3 coding DNA: TGTGCCAGCCTACCACCCTCCAATGAGCAGTTCTTC. Its protein product is CASLPPSNEQFF.

This clone was recorded only once. CDR3: CASSQQGAISAGYTF. CDR3 nucleotides: TGTGCCAGCAGTCAACAGGGGGCTATCTCCGCGGGCTACACCTTC. V and J are TRBV27 and TRBJ1-2; 9 bases are shared with TRBD1. Germline CDR1 is MNHEY and CDR2 is SMNVEV (reference sequence). CDR3 length: 15 amino acids. The V segment lost 5 bases and the J segment 8 bases; nucleotides outside the gene matches: 12.

The gene calls are TRBV12-3 or TRBV12-4 and TRBJ2-3; D not certain. The CDR3 extends over 13 amino acids. V was cut by 4 bases and J by 4 bases, with 9 bases left in between. The CDR3 bases are TGTGCCAGCAGTTCCCCACCGGCAGATACGCAGTATTTT. Protein: CASSSPPADTQYF.